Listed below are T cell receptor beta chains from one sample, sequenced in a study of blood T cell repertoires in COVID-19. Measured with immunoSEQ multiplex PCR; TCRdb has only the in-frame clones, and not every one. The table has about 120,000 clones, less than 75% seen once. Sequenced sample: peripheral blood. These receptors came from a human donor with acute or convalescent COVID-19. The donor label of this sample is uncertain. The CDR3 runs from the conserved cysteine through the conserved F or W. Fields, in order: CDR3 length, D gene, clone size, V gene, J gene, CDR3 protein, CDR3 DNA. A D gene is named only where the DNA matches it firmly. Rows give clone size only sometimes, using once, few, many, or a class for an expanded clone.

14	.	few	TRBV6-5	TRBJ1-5	CASSFAGLNQPQHF	TGTGCCAGCAGTTTCGCAGGTTTAAATCAGCCCCAGCATTTT
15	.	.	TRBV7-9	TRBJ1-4	CASSKASGQNEKLFF	TGTGCCAGCAGCAAGGCGTCGGGACAAAATGAAAAACTGTTTTTT
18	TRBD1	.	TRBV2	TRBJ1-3	CASSEGQGLGFSGNTIYF	TGTGCCAGCAGTGAGGGACAGGGTTTAGGGTTCTCTGGAAACACCATATATTTT
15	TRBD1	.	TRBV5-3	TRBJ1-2	CARSPETGRNYGYTF	TGTGCCAGAAGCCCGGAGACAGGGAGAAACTATGGCTACACCTTC
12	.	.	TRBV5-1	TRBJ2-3	CASRTSTDTQYF	TGCGCCAGCAGGACTAGCACAGATACGCAGTATTTT
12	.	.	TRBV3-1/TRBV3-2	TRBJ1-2	CASLNRDYGYTF	TGTGCCAGCCTTAACCGAGACTATGGCTACACCTTC
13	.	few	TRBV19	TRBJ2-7	CARRAGAGDEQYF	TGTGCCAGGCGGGCGGGGGCGGGCGACGAGCAGTACTTC
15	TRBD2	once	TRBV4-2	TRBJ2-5	CASSQEAGGVETQYF	TGTGCCAGCAGCCAAGAAGCGGGGGGGGTAGAGACCCAGTACTTC
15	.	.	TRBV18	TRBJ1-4	CASSPGRGANEKLFF	TGTGCCAGCTCACCCGGAAGGGGTGCTAATGAAAAACTGTTTTTT
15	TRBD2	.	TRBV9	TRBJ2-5	CASSSGTSVKETQYF	TGTGCCAGCAGCTCCGGGACTAGCGTAAAGGAGACCCAGTACTTC
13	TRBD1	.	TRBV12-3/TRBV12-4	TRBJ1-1	CASSPDRVTEAFF	TGTGCCAGCAGCCCGGACAGGGTCACTGAAGCTTTCTTT
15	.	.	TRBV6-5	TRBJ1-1	CASTDLPQRRTEAFF	TGTGCCAGCACCGACTTACCCCAAAGGCGGACTGAAGCTTTCTTT
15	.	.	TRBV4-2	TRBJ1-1	CASSQDGARGGVAFF	TGTGCCAGCAGCCAGGATGGGGCCCGGGGAGGGGTCGCTTTCTTT
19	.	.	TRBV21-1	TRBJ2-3	CASRNLRGPPGGPTDTQYF	TGTGCCAGCAGAAATCTAAGGGGCCCTCCGGGGGGGCCCACAGATACGCAGTATTTT
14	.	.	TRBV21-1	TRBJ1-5	CASSKGAGEQPQHF	TGTGCCAGCAGCAAAGGGGCAGGGGAGCAGCCCCAGCATTTT
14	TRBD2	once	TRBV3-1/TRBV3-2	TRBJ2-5	CASRRGGAGETQYF	TGTGCCAGCAGGCGCGGGGGGGCTGGGGAGACCCAGTACTTC
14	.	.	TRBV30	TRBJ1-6	CAWSGGLGGSPLHF	TGTGCCTGGAGTGGAGGGTTAGGGGGTTCACCCCTCCACTTT
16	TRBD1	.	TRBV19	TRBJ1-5	CASSTSSGTGGWDRHF	TGTGCCAGTAGTACCTCTTCCGGGACAGGGGGTTGGGATCGTCATTTT
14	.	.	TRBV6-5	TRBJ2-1	CASLRGPTTNEQFF	TGTGCCAGCCTGCGGGGGCCTACTACAAATGAGCAGTTCTTC
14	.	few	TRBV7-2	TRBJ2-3	CASSLGVGSDTQYF	TGTGCCAGCAGCCTAGGGGTGGGCTCAGATACGCAGTATTTT
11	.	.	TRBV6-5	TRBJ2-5	CASRSGETQYF	TGTGCCAGCAGATCCGGAGAGACCCAGTACTTC
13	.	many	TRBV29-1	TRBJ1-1	CSGRQDPNTEAFF	TGCAGCGGAAGACAGGACCCTAACACTGAAGCTTTCTTT
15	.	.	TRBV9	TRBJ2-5	CASSGGGLYQETQYF	TGTGCCAGCAGTGGTGGGGGACTCTACCAAGAGACCCAGTACTTC
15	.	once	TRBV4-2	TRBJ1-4	CASSQVPGTNEKLFF	TGTGCCAGCAGCCAAGTCCCAGGTACTAATGAAAAACTGTTTTTT
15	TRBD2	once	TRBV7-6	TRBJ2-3	CASSFSGGPTDTQYF	TGTGCCAGCAGCTTTAGCGGGGGGCCCACAGATACGCAGTATTTT
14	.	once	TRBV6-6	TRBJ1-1	CASSRQGLDTEAFF	TGTGCCAGCAGCCGGCAGGGTCTTGACACTGAAGCTTTCTTT
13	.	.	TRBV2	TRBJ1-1	CASSFTETNGPFF	TGTGCCAGCAGTTTCACCGAAACCAATGGCCCTTTCTTT
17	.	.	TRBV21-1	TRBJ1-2	CASSNLGGGPFNYGYTF	TGTGCCAGCAGCAATTTGGGGGGGGGCCCGTTTAACTATGGCTACACCTTC
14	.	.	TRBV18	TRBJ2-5	CASSTEGHSETQYF	TGTGCCAGCTCAACTGAGGGACATTCAGAGACCCAGTACTTC
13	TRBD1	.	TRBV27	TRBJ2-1	CASSLQGAGEQFF	TGTGCCAGCAGTTTACAGGGGGCTGGAGAGCAGTTCTTC
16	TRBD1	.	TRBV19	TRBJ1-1	CASSITGQGKNTEAFF	TGTGCCAGTAGTATCACCGGACAGGGGAAGAACACTGAAGCTTTCTTT
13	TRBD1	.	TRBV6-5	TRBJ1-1	CASSRGQGTEAFF	TGTGCCAGCAGTCGGGGACAGGGCACTGAAGCTTTCTTT
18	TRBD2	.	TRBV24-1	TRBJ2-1	CATSGTLTSASSYNEQFF	TGTGCCACCAGTGGGACCCTTACTAGCGCGAGCTCCTACAATGAGCAGTTCTTC
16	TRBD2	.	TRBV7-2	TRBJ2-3	CASSAMGRGVTDTQYF	TGTGCCAGCAGCGCTATGGGGCGGGGGGTCACAGATACGCAGTATTTT
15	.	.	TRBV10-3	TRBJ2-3	CAIRPQGSITDTQYF	TGTGCCATCAGACCACAGGGTTCGATCACAGATACGCAGTATTTT
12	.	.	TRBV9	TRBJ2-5	CASGGADETQYF	TGTGCCAGCGGGGGGGCAGATGAGACCCAGTACTTC
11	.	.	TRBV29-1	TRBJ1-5	CSVQRRQPQHF	TGCAGCGTCCAACGGCGGCAGCCCCAGCATTTT
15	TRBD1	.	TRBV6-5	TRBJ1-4	CASSPSRTGAEKLFF	TGTGCCAGCAGTCCGAGCCGGACAGGAGCAGAAAAACTGTTTTTT
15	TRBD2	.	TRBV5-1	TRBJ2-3	CASKFTAGASDTQYF	TGCGCCAGCAAATTTACAGCGGGGGCCTCAGATACGCAGTATTTT
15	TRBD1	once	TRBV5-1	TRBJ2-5	CASSLRDRGRETQYF	TGCGCCAGCAGCTTGCGGGACAGGGGGCGGGAGACCCAGTACTTC
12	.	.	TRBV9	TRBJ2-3	CASSVAGDTQYF	TGTGCCAGCAGCGTAGCGGGGGATACGCAGTATTTT
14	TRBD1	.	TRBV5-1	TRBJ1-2	CASSSTGDNYGYTF	TGCGCCAGCAGCTCGACAGGGGATAACTATGGCTACACCTTC
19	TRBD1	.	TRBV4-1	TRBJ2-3	CASSQDVPGGQGAGDTQYF	TGCGCCAGCAGCCAAGACGTACCGGGGGGACAGGGGGCGGGAGATACGCAGTATTTT
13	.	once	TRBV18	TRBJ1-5	CASSPSGDQPQHF	TGTGCCAGCTCACCATCAGGGGATCAGCCCCAGCATTTT
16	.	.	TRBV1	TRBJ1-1	CTSRERGGTSNTEAFF	TGCACCAGCAGGGAAAGGGGGGGGACAAGTAACACTGAAGCTTTCTTT
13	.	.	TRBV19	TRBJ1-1	CASSVTVNTEAFF	TGTGCCAGTAGTGTGACAGTGAACACTGAAGCTTTCTTT
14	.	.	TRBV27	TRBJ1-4	CASSAQGLGEKLFF	TGTGCCAGCAGTGCTCAGGGTTTAGGAGAAAAACTGTTTTTT
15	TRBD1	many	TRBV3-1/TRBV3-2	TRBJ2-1	CASSPTGGTYNEQFF	TGTGCCAGCAGCCCTACAGGGGGAACCTACAATGAGCAGTTCTTC